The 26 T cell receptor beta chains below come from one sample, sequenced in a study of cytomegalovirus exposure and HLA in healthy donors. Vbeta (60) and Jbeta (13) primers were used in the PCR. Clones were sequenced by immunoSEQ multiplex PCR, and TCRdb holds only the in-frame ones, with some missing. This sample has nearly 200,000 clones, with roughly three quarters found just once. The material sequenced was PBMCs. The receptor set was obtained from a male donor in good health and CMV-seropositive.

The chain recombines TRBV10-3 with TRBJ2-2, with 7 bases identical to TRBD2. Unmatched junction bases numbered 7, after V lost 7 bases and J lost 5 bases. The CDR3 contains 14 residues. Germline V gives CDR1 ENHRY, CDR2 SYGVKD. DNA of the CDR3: TGTGCCATCAAGCGGGAAGGTAATACCGGGGAGCTGTTTTTT. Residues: CAIKREGNTGELFF.

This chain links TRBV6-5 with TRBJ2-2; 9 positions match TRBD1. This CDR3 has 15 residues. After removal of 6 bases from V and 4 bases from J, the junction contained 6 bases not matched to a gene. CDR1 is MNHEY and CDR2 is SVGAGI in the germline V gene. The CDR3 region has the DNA TGTGCCAGCAGGCGCCGGGACAGGGTCACCGGGGAGCTGTTTTTT. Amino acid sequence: CASRRRDRVTGELFF.

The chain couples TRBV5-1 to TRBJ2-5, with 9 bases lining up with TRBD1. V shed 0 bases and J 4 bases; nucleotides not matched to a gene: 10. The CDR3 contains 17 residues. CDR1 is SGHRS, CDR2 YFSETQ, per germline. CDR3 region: CASSLDHGTGYLETQYF. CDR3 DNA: TGCGCCAGCAGCTTGGACCATGGGACAGGGTACCTAGAGACCCAGTACTTC.

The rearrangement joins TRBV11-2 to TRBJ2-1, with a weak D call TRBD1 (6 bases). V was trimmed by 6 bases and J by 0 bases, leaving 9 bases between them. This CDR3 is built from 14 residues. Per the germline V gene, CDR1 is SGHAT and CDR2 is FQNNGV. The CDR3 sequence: CASRSTGSYNEQFF. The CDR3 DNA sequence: TGTGCCAGCAGGTCGACAGGCTCCTACAATGAGCAGTTCTTC. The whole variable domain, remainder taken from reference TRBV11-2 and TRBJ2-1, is EAGVAQSPRYKIIEKRQSVAFWCNPISGHATLYWYQQILGQGPKLLIQFQNNGVVDDSQLPKDRFSAERLKGVDSTLKIQPAKLEDSAVYLCASRSTGSYNEQFFGPGTRLTVL.

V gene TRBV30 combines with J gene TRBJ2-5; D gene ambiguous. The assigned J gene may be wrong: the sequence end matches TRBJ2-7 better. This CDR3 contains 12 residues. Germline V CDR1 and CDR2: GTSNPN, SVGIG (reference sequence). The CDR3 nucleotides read TGTGCCTGGAGTGCGACAAAGGTCGAGCAGTACTTC. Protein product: CAWSATKVEQYF.

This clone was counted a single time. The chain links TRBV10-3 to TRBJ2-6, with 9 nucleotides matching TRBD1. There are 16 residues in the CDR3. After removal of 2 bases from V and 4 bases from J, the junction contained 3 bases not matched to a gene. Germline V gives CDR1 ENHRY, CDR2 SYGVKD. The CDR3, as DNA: TGTGCCATCAGTGAGGGGACAGGGTACGGGGCCAACGTCCTGACTTTC. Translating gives CAISEGTGYGANVLTF.

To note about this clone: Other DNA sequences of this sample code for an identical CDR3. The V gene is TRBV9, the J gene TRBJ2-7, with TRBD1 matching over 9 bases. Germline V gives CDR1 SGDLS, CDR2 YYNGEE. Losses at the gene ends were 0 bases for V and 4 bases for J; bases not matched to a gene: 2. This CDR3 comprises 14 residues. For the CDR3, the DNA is TGTGCCAGCAGCGTAGGGACAGGGGCGTACGAGCAGTACTTC. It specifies CASSVGTGAYEQYF.

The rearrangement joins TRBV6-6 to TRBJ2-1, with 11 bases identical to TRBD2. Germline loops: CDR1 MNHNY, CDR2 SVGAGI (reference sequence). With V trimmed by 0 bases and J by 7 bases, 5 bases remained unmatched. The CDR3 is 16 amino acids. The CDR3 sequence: CASSYSLAGGSNEQFF. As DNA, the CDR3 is TGTGCCAGCAGTTACTCGTTAGCGGGAGGGTCGAATGAGCAGTTCTTC.

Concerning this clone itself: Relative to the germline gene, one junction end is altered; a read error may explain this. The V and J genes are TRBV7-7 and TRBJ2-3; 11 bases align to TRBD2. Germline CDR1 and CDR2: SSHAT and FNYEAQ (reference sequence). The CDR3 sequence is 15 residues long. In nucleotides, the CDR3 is TGTGCTAGCAGCCCCCTAGCGGGAGGTACAGATACGCAGTATTTT. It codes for CASSPLAGGTDTQYF. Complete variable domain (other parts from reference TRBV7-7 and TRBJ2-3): GAGVSQSPRYKVTKRGQDVTLRCDPISSHATLYWYQQALGQGPEFLTYFNYEAQPDKSGLPSDRFSAERPEGSISTLTIQRTEQRDSAMYRCASSPLAGGTDTQYFGPGTRLTVL.

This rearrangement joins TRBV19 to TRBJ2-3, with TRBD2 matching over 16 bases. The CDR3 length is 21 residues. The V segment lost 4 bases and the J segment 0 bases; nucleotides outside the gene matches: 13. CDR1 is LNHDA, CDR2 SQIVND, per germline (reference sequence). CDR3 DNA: TGTGCCAGTAGTACCGGCATAATGGGACTAGCGGGAGGGATTAGCACAGATACGCAGTATTTT. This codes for CASSTGIMGLAGGISTDTQYF.

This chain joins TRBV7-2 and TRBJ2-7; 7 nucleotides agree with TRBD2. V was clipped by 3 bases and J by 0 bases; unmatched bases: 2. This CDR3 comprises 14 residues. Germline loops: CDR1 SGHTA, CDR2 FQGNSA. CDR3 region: CASSFLADSYEQYF. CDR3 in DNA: TGTGCCAGCAGCTTCCTAGCGGACTCCTACGAGCAGTACTTC.

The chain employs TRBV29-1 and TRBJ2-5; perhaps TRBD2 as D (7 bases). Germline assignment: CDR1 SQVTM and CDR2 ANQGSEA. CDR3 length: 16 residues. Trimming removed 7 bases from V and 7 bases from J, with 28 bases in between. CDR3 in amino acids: CSAQIPTGGRGLTQYF. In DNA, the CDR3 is TGCAGCGCCCAAATCCCCACGGGGGGCCGTGGTTTGACCCAGTACTTC.

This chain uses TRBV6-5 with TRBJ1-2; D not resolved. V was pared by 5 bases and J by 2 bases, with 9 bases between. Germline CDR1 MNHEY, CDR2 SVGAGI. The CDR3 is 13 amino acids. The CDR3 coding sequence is TGTGCCAGCAGTGGAGGAAAGAACTATGGCTACACCTTC. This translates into CASSGGKNYGYTF.

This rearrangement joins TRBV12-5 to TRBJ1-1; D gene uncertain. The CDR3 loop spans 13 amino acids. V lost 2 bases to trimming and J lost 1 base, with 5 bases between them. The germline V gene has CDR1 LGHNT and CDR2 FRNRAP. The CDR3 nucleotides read TGTGCTAGTGGTTTGTACGGGAACACTGAAGCTTTCTTT. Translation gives CASGLYGNTEAFF.

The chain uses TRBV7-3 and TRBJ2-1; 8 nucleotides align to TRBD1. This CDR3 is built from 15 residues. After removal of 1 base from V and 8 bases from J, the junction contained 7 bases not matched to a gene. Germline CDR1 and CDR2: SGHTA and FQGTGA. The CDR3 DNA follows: TGTGCCAGCAGCTTAAGCCCGACAGGGGTAGATGAGCAGTTCTTC. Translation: CASSLSPTGVDEQFF.

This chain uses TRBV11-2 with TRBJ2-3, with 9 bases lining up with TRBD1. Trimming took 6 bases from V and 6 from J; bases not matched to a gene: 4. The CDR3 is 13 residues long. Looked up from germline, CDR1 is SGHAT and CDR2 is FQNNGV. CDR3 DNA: TGTGCCAGCAGAGGGACAGGGACGGATACGCAGTATTTT. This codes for CASRGTGTDTQYF.

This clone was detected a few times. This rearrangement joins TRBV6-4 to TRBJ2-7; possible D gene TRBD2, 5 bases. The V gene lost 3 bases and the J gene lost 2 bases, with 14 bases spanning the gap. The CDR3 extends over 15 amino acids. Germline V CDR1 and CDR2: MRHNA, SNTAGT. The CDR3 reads CASSEALGLPYEQYF. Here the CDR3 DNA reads TGTGCCAGCAGTGAAGCACTAGGATTGCCCTACGAGCAGTACTTC.

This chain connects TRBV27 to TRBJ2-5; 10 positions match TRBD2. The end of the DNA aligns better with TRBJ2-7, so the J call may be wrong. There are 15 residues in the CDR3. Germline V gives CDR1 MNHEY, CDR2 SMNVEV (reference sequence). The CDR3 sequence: CARAGTSVSSYEQYF. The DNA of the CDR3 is TGTGCCAGAGCCGGGACTAGCGTGAGCTCCTACGAGCAGTACTTC.

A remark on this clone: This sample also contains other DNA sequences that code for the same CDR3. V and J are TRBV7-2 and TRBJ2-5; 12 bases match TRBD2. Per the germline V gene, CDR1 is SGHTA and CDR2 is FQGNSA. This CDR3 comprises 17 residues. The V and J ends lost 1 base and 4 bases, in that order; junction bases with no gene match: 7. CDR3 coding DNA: TGTGCCAGCAGCTTAGGCCTAGCGGGGGGGCCGGGAGAGACCCAGTACTTC. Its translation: CASSLGLAGGPGETQYF. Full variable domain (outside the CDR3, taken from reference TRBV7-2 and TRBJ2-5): GAGVSQSPSNKVTEKGKDVELRCDPISGHTALYWYRQSLGQGLEFLIYFQGNSAPDKSGLPSDRFSAERTGGSVSTLTIQRTQQEDSAVYLCASSLGLAGGPGETQYFGPGTRLLVL.

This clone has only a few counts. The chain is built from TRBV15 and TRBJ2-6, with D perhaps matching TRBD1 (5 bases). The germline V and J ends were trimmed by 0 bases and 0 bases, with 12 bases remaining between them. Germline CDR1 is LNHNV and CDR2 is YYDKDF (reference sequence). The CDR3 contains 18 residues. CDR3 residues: CATSRDPGSLSGANVLTF. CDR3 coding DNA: TGTGCCACCAGCAGAGATCCAGGGTCGCTCTCTGGGGCCAACGTCCTGACTTTC. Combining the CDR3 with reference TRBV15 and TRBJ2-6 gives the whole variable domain DAMVIQNPRYQVTQFGKPVTLSCSQTLNHNVMYWYQQKSSQAPKLLFHYYDKDFNNEADTPDNFQSRRPNTSFCFLDIRSPGLGDTAMYLCATSRDPGSLSGANVLTFGAGSRLTVL.

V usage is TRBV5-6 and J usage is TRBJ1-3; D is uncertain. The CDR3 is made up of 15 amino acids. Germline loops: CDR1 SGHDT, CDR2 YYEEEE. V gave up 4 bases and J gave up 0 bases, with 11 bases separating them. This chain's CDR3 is CASSLELRSGNTIYF. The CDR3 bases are TGTGCCAGCAGCCTAGAACTGCGCTCTGGAAACACCATATATTTT.

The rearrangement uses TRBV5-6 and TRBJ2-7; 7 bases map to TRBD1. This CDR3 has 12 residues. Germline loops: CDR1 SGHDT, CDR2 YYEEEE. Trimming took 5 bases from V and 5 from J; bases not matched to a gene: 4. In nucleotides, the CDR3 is TGTGCCAGCAGTATACAGGGGAACGAGCAGTACTTC. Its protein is CASSIQGNEQYF.

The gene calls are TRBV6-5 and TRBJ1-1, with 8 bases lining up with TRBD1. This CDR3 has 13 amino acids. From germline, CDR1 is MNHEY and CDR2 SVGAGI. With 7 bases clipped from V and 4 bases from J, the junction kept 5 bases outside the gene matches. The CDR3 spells CASTNRGGTEAFF. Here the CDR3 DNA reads TGTGCCAGCACCAACAGGGGGGGCACTGAAGCTTTCTTT.

DNA of the CDR3: TGCGCCAGCAGCCCGGGGTGGATTCGGGGGAGCGATAGTGAGCAGTTCTTC. It specifies CASSPGWIRGSDSEQFF. This chain connects TRBV5-1 to TRBJ2-1, with D possibly matching TRBD2 (6 bases). This CDR3 comprises 17 residues. The V end lost 4 bases, the J end lost 9 bases, and 26 bases lay between the germline ends. CDR1 and CDR2 from the germline V gene are SGHRS and YFSETQ.

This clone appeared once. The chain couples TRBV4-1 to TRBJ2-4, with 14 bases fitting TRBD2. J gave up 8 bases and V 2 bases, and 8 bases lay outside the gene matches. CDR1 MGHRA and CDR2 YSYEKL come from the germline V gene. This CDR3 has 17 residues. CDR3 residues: CASSQPTSGGAGHIQYF. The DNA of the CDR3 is TGCGCCAGCAGCCAACCGACTAGCGGGGGGGCCGGGCACATTCAGTACTTC.

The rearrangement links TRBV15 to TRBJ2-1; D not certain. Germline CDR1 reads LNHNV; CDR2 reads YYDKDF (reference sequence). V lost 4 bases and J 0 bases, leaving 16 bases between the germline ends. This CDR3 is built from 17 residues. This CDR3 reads CATSTSPTGFSYNEQFF. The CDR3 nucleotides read TGTGCCACCAGCACCTCACCCACGGGTTTCTCCTACAATGAGCAGTTCTTC.